The clone carrying this T cell receptor (beta chain) was seen a few times. The data stem from a study of T cells in Graves' hyperthyroidism and ophthalmopathy. The CDR3 is made up of 17 amino acids. CDR1 and CDR2 (germline): SGHKS, YYEKEE (reference sequence). Trimming at V came to 3 bases and at J to 2 bases, leaving 9 bases not matched to a gene. Amplified regions were TCR beta CDR3 sequences from RNA transcripts. TCR CDR3 underwent first-round RT-PCR with the HTBI primer set. TCRdb used MiXCR to reprocess the multiplex PCR reads, holding one entry per CDR3 protein. The sample yields roughly 530,000 distinct CDR3 sequences, roughly 15% seen once.

This clonotype originated in a woman in her late teens or twenties with Graves' ophthalmopathy. The chain has TRBV5-5 and TRBJ1-4, with 8 bases fitting TRBD1. The specimen sequenced was blood. The CDR3 is CASSSVPGQVTNEKLFF. The CDR3 bases are TGTGCCAGCAGCTCCGTCCCGGGACAGGTGACTAATGAAAAACTGTTTTTT. Using reference TRBV5-5 and TRBJ1-4 for the parts outside the CDR3, the full variable domain is DAGVTQSPTHLIKTRGQQVTLRCSPISGHKSVSWYQQVLGQGPQFIFQYYEKEERGRGNFPDRFSARQFPNYSSELNVNALLLGDSALYLCASSSVPGQVTNEKLFFGSGTQLSVL.